This T cell receptor (beta chain) was observed in a study of blood T cell repertoires in COVID-19 (dated by TCRdb to about 2020). Turning to the overall study: Collaborator samples came from the United States, Italy and Spain and covered acute and convalescent phases of COVID-19. The prospective study material was composed of cDNA or gDNA derived from T cells, B-cell-depleted T cells, or PBMCs. Deeply sampled blood TCRbeta repertoires from subjects exposed to, actively infected with, or recovered from COVID-19 were included in the dataset. The repertoires were released in a freely available public database intended as a resource for research on the immune response to SARS-CoV-2. The samples were drawn from two sources: the first 160 participants of the ongoing ImmuneRACE study, and approximately 1,300 subjects contributed by 6 global collaborators. The sample metadata nearly always contained a de-identified subject ID, COVID-19 status, age in years and sex. Where available, HLA class I and class II types were taken from metadata supplied by the sample provider and were not determined by assay-based typing.

The immunoSEQ Assay, a bias-controlled multiplex PCR, was used to amplify TCRbeta CDR3 regions from genomic DNA. The authors processed their data as follows. The number of nucleated cells in each sample was estimated by amplification of reference gene primers within the assay. Sequence reads were collapsed and filtered to measure the absolute abundance of every unique TCRbeta CDR3 rearrangement. For each sample, productive Simpson clonality was calculated as the square root of Simpson's diversity index over productive rearrangements. The source is immuneACCESS, and TCRdb retained only in-frame sequences with V and J called. Part of the clones is not carried over; for the studies checked, unresolved V genes explain less than half of this, and the remainder is unexplained. D and trimming come from the DNA, and the V and J calls and clone size come from that table. The sample table shows some 83,000 clones, and approximately 90% are seen once. Jointly, the top ten make up approximately 2.2% of the sample.

Collaborating institutions collected whole blood in K2EDTA tubes following their own protocols. For TCRbeta analysis, collaborator samples were shipped as frozen whole blood, as isolated PBMCs, or as DNA extracted from either sample type. Details on this clone: Its target antigen remains unknown. Base qualities are not provided; no much larger clone lies one nucleotide away.

Study-wide conclusions, independent of this receptor: The amount of clinical and demographic metadata varied by source and participant and was provided uncurated.

Trimming removed 0 bases from V and 1 base from J, leaving 8 bases between the germline ends. CDR1 SGHKS and CDR2 YYEKEE are derived from the germline V gene (reference sequence). The CDR3, from cysteine to valine, totals 14 residues. The DNA shown is the 42-base CDR3, in frame from base 1. Sequences were obtained from peripheral blood. The source is a man aged 50-59 years with acute or convalescent COVID-19. Recombination linked TRBV5-5 to TRBJ2-7; the best D guess is TRBD2, with 6 bases matching. The CDR3 region has the sequence CASSLGDSSYEQYV. The sequenced DNA: TGTGCCAGCAGCTTGGGGGACTCGTCCTACGAGCAGTACGTC.